This record looks at one TCR beta chain sequence and its context. Antigen unknown. This sample is part of a study of T cells in Graves' hyperthyroidism and ophthalmopathy. Findings and limits, study-wide: It was a median about 6.5 months before onset that the model predicted ophthalmopathy. Ophthalmopathy and stable hyperthyroidism were separated by a 13 V-J model. Within blood appeared most thyroid clonotypes that had expanded above 0.001.

TCR beta CDR3 region amplification was performed from RNA transcripts. During a first-round RT-PCR of the TCR CDR3, the HTBI primer set was used. Each CDR3 protein is one row after TCRdb ran MiXCR on the multiplex PCR reads. This table has about 840,000 distinct CDR3 sequences, about 38% appearing once. This CDR3 has 14 residues. Trimming left V 2 bases short and J 2 bases short, with 8 bases between. CDR1 and CDR2 from the germline V gene are SGHDT and YYEEEE. PBMCs were collected from an approximately 10 ml volume of fresh peripheral blood. This chain links TRBV5-6 with TRBJ1-5; D gene unclear. The source of this sequence is a man younger than 35 with Graves' hyperthyroidism. The sequenced sample was blood. This CDR3 is CASSLYYGNQPQHF. In nucleotides, the CDR3 is TGTGCCAGCAGCTTATATTATGGCAATCAGCCCCAGCATTTT.